The present T cell receptor beta chain was sequenced within a study of blood T cell repertoires in COVID-19. Study context: The United States, Italy and Spain provided the acute and convalescent COVID-19 samples. The analysed material was cDNA or gDNA that came from T cells, B-cell-depleted T cells, or PBMCs.

This clone was counted a few times. Study processing details: The authors estimated nucleated cell counts from reference gene primer amplification. Data came from immunoSEQ multiplex PCR; TCRdb stores just in-frame clones and leaves some out. V and J calls plus clone size are reproduced from that table; the DNA served to infer D and trimming. Of some 75,000 clones in the sample, about 70% were seen once. Germline V CDR1 and CDR2: WNHNN, SYGVQD (reference sequence). This CDR3 has 17 amino acids. Deletions cut 9 bases from V and 3 bases from J, with 26 bases between. Material: peripheral blood. This receptor was taken from an elderly woman with active or convalescent COVID-19. The gene calls are TRBV10-1 and TRBJ1-2, with D tentatively TRBD1 (6 bases). CDR3 DNA sequence: TGCGCCAGGACGAGCCCTCCCGCGGGGGCAGAATACTATGGCTACACCTTC. Encoded protein: CARTSPPAGAEYYGYTF.